Below, 20 T cell receptor beta chains from the same sample are listed, as sequenced in a study of human T cells and chemical hapten exposure. The time point here: patch test 2, 6 weeks after DPC sensitization. Treatment: therapeutic diphenylcyclopropenone sensitization with weekly scalp DPC. TCRdb processed the RACE reads anew with MiXCR; each CDR3 protein has one entry. The table records under 85,000 distinct CDR3 sequences, around 10% of them present only once. Source: whole blood, taken in connection with sensitization to the hapten diphenylcyclopropenone (DPC). These receptors all stem from a woman between 50 and 59 years old with alopecia areata. Some clones in this sample may be carry-over from other donors' samples.

This chain links TRBV20-1 with TRBJ1-1, with D uncertain. V was trimmed by 1 base and J by 3 bases, leaving 9 bases between them. Germline V lookup: CDR1 DFQATT, CDR2 SNEGSKA (reference sequence). The CDR3 extends over 13 amino acids. CDR3 sequence: CSARARAYTEAFF. DNA for the CDR3: TGCAGTGCTAGAGCGAGGGCCTACACTGAAGCTTTCTTT.

In this sample, this clonotype turned up many times. The V call is TRBV11-2, the J call TRBJ2-3, with D hard to call. The CDR3 sequence is 14 residues long. Germline CDR1 reads SGHAT; CDR2 reads FQNNGV. V shed 4 bases and J shed 5 bases, with 13 bases lying between them. The CDR3 protein is CASSSLSGIDTQYF. CDR3 DNA sequence: TGTGCCAGCAGCTCCTTGAGTGGGATAGATACGCAGTATTTT. Full variable domain (outside the CDR3, taken from reference TRBV11-2 and TRBJ2-3): EAGVAQSPRYKIIEKRQSVAFWCNPISGHATLYWYQQILGQGPKLLIQFQNNGVVDDSQLPKDRFSAERLKGVDSTLKIQPAKLEDSAVYLCASSSLSGIDTQYFGPGTRLTVL.

This clonotype turned up a few times. This chain links TRBV20-1 with TRBJ2-5, with D maybe TRBD2 (6 bases). The CDR3 consists of 13 residues. The germline V gene has CDR1 DFQATT and CDR2 SNEGSKA (reference sequence). V lost 6 bases, J lost 2 bases, and 13 bases lay in between. For the CDR3, the DNA is TGCAGTGCGGCCCCTAGCGTACAAGAGACCCAGTACTTC. It codes for CSAAPSVQETQYF.

This clonotype was seen many times. The rearrangement uses TRBV10-1 and TRBJ2-1; 11 positions agree with TRBD2. The CDR3 covers 14 residues. Germline values: CDR1 WNHNN, CDR2 SYGVQD (reference sequence). V shed 3 bases, J shed 7 bases, and the junction held 2 bases outside the gene matches. The CDR3 here is CASSDPSGRNEQFF. CDR3 coding DNA: TGCGCCAGCAGTGACCCTAGCGGGAGGAATGAGCAGTTCTTC.

This clonotype was picked up many times. The chain has TRBV7-9 and TRBJ1-3; D gene ambiguous. Per germline, CDR1 SEHNR and CDR2 FQNEAQ (reference sequence). This CDR3 is built from 13 residues. Trimming removed 7 bases from V and 14 bases from J, with 21 bases in between. In DNA, the CDR3 is TGTGCCAGCACCTCCTCCGGGCCCCAGAACGTATATTTT. Its protein is CASTSSGPQNVYF.

The chain couples TRBV7-8 to TRBJ1-1, with 10 bases fitting TRBD1. V shed 2 bases and J 2 bases; nucleotides not matched to a gene: 5. From germline, CDR1 is SGHVS and CDR2 FQNEAQ. This CDR3 contains 16 residues. CDR3 protein: CASSLRDRGSNTEAFF. DNA for the CDR3: TGTGCCAGCAGCTTAAGGGACAGGGGTTCAAACACTGAAGCTTTCTTT.

In its sample, this clonotype was seen many times. The chain links TRBV18 to TRBJ2-7; D possibly matches TRBD1 or TRBD2 (5 bases each). This CDR3 comprises 15 residues. V was cut by 5 bases and J by 2 bases, with 16 bases left in between. Germline V gene sequence: CDR1 KGHSH, CDR2 LQKENI. As DNA, the CDR3 is TGTGCCAGCTCAACGGAGAGGGACGGCACCTACGAGCAGTACTTC. This gives the protein CASSTERDGTYEQYF.

J is TRBJ2-3 and V is TRBV11-2, with D unresolved. The CDR3 is made up of 13 amino acids. V was pared by 5 bases and J by 4 bases, with 10 bases between. Germline loops: CDR1 SGHAT, CDR2 FQNNGV. The CDR3 DNA reads as TGTGCCAGCAGCCCGCCTAGGGCAGATACGCAGTATTTT. This translates into CASSPPRADTQYF.

This clonotype was counted many times. This sequence joins TRBV10-1 and TRBJ2-7; 7 nucleotides align to TRBD2. The germline V gene has CDR1 WNHNN and CDR2 SYGVQD (reference sequence). J lost 0 bases, V lost 6 bases, and 8 bases had no gene match. The CDR3 loop spans 15 amino acids. The DNA for the CDR3 is TGCGCCAGCAGCTCCGGGACTACGGACTCCTACGAGCAGTACTTC. Translated: CASSSGTTDSYEQYF.

This rearrangement joins TRBV7-9 to TRBJ2-1; D is possibly TRBD2 (5 bases). The V and J ends lost 5 bases and 9 bases respectively, with 11 bases between them. The CDR3 sequence is 12 residues long. Germline-derived CDR1 and CDR2 are SEHNR and FQNEAQ (reference sequence). The CDR3 sequence is CASSLLAGEQFF. The DNA for the CDR3 is TGTGCCAGCAGCCTTCTAGCCGGTGAGCAGTTCTTC. The variable domain in full, completed from reference TRBV7-9 and TRBJ2-1, reads DTGVSQNPRHKITKRGQNVTFRCDPISEHNRLYWYRQTLGQGPEFLTYFQNEAQLEKSRLLSDRFSAERPKGSFSTLEIQRTEQGDSAMYLCASSLLAGEQFFGPGTRLTVL.

In its sample, this clonotype was seen a few times. The chain joins TRBV29-1 to TRBJ2-3; 9 positions agree with TRBD2. CDR1 SQVTM and CDR2 ANQGSEA come from the germline V gene. The CDR3 covers 15 residues. V shed 4 bases, J shed 2 bases, and the junction held 7 bases outside the gene matches. The CDR3 sequence: CSVVYSGGNTDTQYF. In DNA, the CDR3 is TGCAGCGTTGTCTATAGCGGGGGTAACACAGATACGCAGTATTTT.

This clonotype was recorded many times. The chain links TRBV20-1 to TRBJ2-3; D possibly uses TRBD1 or TRBD2 (5 bases each). The CDR3 runs 12 residues. V shed 3 bases and J shed 1 base, with 5 bases lying between them. Germline V CDR1 and CDR2: DFQATT, SNEGSKA (reference sequence). In nucleotides, the CDR3 is TGCAGTGCTAGGGGGGGCACAGATACGCAGTATTTT. This codes for CSARGGTDTQYF.

This clonotype was recorded many times. The chain has TRBV4-2 and TRBJ2-7; unclear D gene. CDR1 is LGHNA, CDR2 YNFKEQ, per germline. The CDR3 consists of 14 residues. V gave up 0 bases and J gave up 3 bases, with 9 bases separating them. The CDR3 loop is CASSQELYDYEQYF. The CDR3 nucleotides are TGTGCCAGCAGCCAAGAATTGTACGACTACGAGCAGTACTTC.

V usage is TRBV18 and J usage is TRBJ1-1; D unresolved. The CDR3 contains 13 residues. The germline V and J ends were trimmed by 4 bases and 3 bases, with 9 bases remaining between them. Germline V gene sequence: CDR1 KGHSH, CDR2 LQKENI. Written as DNA, the CDR3 is TGTGCCAGCTCACTCTACGGGGACACTGAAGCTTTCTTT. Translated, it gives CASSLYGDTEAFF.

This clonotype was observed a handful of times. This chain joins TRBV5-1 and TRBJ2-5; 11 nucleotides match TRBD1. V gave up 4 bases and J gave up 2 bases; unmatched junction bases: 4. The germline CDR1 and CDR2 sequences are SGHRS and YFSETQ. The CDR3 length is 15 residues. CDR3 sequence: CASSVGQGAQETQYF. The CDR3 region has the DNA TGCGCCAGCAGCGTCGGACAGGGGGCTCAAGAGACCCAGTACTTC. The whole variable domain, remainder taken from reference TRBV5-1 and TRBJ2-5, is KAGVTQTPRYLIKTRGQQVTLSCSPISGHRSVSWYQQTPGQGLQFLFEYFSETQRNKGNFPGRFSGRQFSNSRSEMNVSTLELGDSALYLCASSVGQGAQETQYFGPGTRLLVL.

J is TRBJ2-3 and V is TRBV12-3 or TRBV12-4; 10 nucleotides align to TRBD2. CDR3 length equals 15 residues. V lost 8 bases to trimming and J lost 4 bases; unmatched junction nucleotides: 9. The CDR3 here is CASRPASGSPDTQYF. CDR3 DNA: TGTGCCAGCCGCCCGGCTAGCGGGAGCCCAGATACGCAGTATTTT.

This clonotype was counted many times. The chain is built from TRBV29-1 and TRBJ2-7, with D unclear. The CDR3 has 12 residues. V was clipped by 5 bases and J by 0 bases, with 8 bases between them. Looked up from germline, CDR1 is SQVTM and CDR2 is ANQGSEA. DNA for the CDR3: TGCAGCGTTCTGAGGCCCTCCTACGAGCAGTACTTC. Translation: CSVLRPSYEQYF.

The gene calls are TRBV29-1 and TRBJ2-1; perhaps TRBD1 as D (5 bases). The germline gives CDR1 SQVTM, CDR2 ANQGSEA. CDR3 length: 9 residues. Trimming removed 5 bases from V and 9 bases from J, with 5 bases in between. The CDR3 sequence: CSVQGEQFF. For the CDR3, the DNA is TGCAGCGTTCAGGGTGAGCAGTTCTTC.

This clonotype was found a few times. The chain is built from TRBV7-9 and TRBJ2-1, with 8 bases matching TRBD2. This CDR3 is built from 13 residues. Germline trimming cut 2 bases from V and 15 bases from J; bases unmatched to any gene: 9. Germline CDR1 reads SEHNR; CDR2 reads FQNEAQ (reference sequence). CDR3 nucleotide sequence: TGTGCCAGCAGCTTAATACTCGCGGGGGGAATGTTCTTC. Encoded protein: CASSLILAGGMFF.

This clonotype was observed at least ten times. The rearrangement uses TRBV6-8 and TRBJ2-4; 9 bases align to TRBD1. This CDR3 has 14 amino acids. V shed 6 bases, J shed 5 bases, and the junction held 5 bases outside the gene matches. CDR1 and CDR2 (germline): MNHGY, SAAAGT. Here the CDR3 DNA reads TGTGCCAGCAGCCCCGGGGACAGGGAAAACATTCAGTACTTC. This translates into CASSPGDRENIQYF.